This T cell receptor (beta chain) was found in a study of CD8 T cells in Susac syndrome. The study, taken as a whole, reports: By the study's own acknowledgment, its TCR sequencing and HLA analysis included relatively few individuals.

cDNA came from approximately 0.5 to 1 ug RNA primed by random hexamers. A single record per CDR3 protein comes from TCRdb applying MiXCR to the immunoSEQ multiplex PCR reads. The sample consists of 210,000 or so distinct CDR3 sequences, less than 95% of them appearing once. CD8+ and CD4+ blood T cells underwent TCR beta sequencing. TEMRA cells were FACS-enriched and CD8+ and CD4+ T cells negatively isolated. The V end was cut by 0 bases, the J end by 2 bases, with 8 bases between. The CDR3 loop spans 14 amino acids. CDR1 KGHSH and CDR2 LQKENI come from the germline V gene. Note on this clonotype: What it recognizes is unknown.

The gene calls are TRBV18 and TRBJ2-7; D not certain. The material sequenced was CD4+ T cells from PBMCs. The source is a human donor with Susac syndrome. In DNA form, the CDR3 reads TGTGCCAGCTCACCACCTTCCTCCACCTACGAGCAGTACTTC. This codes for CASSPPSSTYEQYF.